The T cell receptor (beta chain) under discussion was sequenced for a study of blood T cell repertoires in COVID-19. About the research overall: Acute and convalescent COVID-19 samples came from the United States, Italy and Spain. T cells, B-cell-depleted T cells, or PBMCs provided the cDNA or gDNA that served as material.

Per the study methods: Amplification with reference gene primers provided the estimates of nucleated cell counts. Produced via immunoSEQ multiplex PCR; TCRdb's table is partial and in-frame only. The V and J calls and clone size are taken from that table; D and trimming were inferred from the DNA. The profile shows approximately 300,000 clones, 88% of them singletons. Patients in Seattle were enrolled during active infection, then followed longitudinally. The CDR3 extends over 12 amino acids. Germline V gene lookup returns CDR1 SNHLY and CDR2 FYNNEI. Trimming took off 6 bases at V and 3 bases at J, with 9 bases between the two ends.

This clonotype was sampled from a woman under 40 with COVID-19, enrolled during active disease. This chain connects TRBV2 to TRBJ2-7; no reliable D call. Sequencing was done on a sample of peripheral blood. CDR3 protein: CASSATVYEQYF. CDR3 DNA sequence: TGTGCCAGCAGCGCCACAGTCTACGAGCAGTACTTC.